This TCR beta chain was recovered during a study of human T cells and chemical hapten exposure. The overall study: Researchers reported sensitizing a 2 cm by 2 cm upper inner arm skin site with 2% DPC. 0.01% DPC was applied to the upper back in patch tests, which were read at 6 days.

The CDR3 has 16 residues. J lost 8 bases, V lost 0 bases, and 12 bases had no gene match. Germline loops: CDR1 SGHRS, CDR2 YFSETQ. TCRdb used MiXCR to reprocess the RACE reads, holding one entry per CDR3 protein. The sample lists over 85,000 distinct CDR3 sequences, about 9.3% seen once, with approximately 2% in the top ten. This clonotype was found a few times. Regarding time point: patch test 2, 6 weeks after DPC sensitization. Sample treatment: therapeutic diphenylcyclopropenone sensitization with weekly scalp DPC. Whole blood that had not been fractionated was the source of extracted total RNA. This TCR was sampled from a woman aged 40 to 50 with alopecia areata. Some clones in this sample may be carry-over from other donors' samples. J is TRBJ2-3 and V is TRBV5-1, with TRBD2 identical over 7 bases. Sample: whole blood, taken in connection with sensitization to the hapten diphenylcyclopropenone (DPC). As DNA, the CDR3 is TGCGCCAGCAGCTTGGAAGCGGGAACCGCCCTAGGTACGCAGTATTTT. It yields the protein CASSLEAGTALGTQYF.